This TCR beta chain is from a study of monozygotic twins with inflammatory bowel disease. Study-wide points: Other individuals had fewer clonotypes in common with IBD patients than with healthy twins, especially with disease activity. IBD patients had lower TCRbeta diversity (inverse Simpson) than healthy co-twins.

From germline, CDR1 is SGHTA and CDR2 FQGNSA. The CDR3 spans 15 residues. Eight separate reactions for every sample produced the cDNA. The template-switching step introduced UMIs that carried a 6-nucleotide sample barcode. TCRdb reprocessed the 5' RACE reads and keeps a single row for each CDR3 protein, giving no DNA. The listing contains approximately 400,000 distinct CDR3 sequences. As regards this clonotype: Its antigen remains unknown.

The sequence derives from a human donor with ulcerative colitis or Crohn's disease, or a healthy co-twin of an affected twin (not recorded which). The sample was blood. The V call is TRBV7-2, the J call TRBJ2-7; with no DNA, the TCRdb D assignment of TRBD1 cannot be verified. The CDR3 sequence: CASSYRQGPGYEQYF.